These 9 T cell receptor beta chains originate from one sample sequenced in a study of blood T cell repertoires in COVID-19. Produced via immunoSEQ multiplex PCR; TCRdb's table is partial and in-frame only. This sample has under 150,000 clones, with 90% found just once. The sample consisted of peripheral blood. Receptors were obtained from a man aged 55 to 70 with COVID-19, enrolled during active disease.

The V call is TRBV27, the J call TRBJ2-3; TRBD2 is a possible D gene (6 bases). Germline CDR1 MNHEY, CDR2 SMNVEV (reference sequence). There are 17 residues in the CDR3. V was trimmed by 5 bases and J by 2 bases, leaving 20 bases between them. The CDR3 sequence: CASSPLLPGLLTDTQYF. The DNA for the CDR3 is TGTGCCAGCAGTCCCCTCCTCCCGGGACTTCTCACAGATACGCAGTATTTT.

The chain couples TRBV28 to TRBJ1-1, with a possible D match to TRBD1 (6 bases). Trimming shortened V by 9 bases and J by 3 bases, and 20 bases separated the two germline ends. The germline CDR1 and CDR2 sequences are MDHEN and SYDVKM. CDR3 length: 15 residues. The CDR3 spells CASPRSGVADTEAFF. The DNA for the CDR3 is TGTGCCAGTCCCCGGTCAGGGGTTGCGGACACTGAAGCTTTCTTT. Full variable domain (outside the CDR3, taken from reference TRBV28 and TRBJ1-1): DVKVTQSSRYLVKRTGEKVFLECVQDMDHENMFWYRQDPGLGLRLIYFSYDVKMKEKGDIPEGYSVSREKKERFSLILESASTNQTSMYLCASPRSGVADTEAFFGQGTRLTVV.

The chain uses TRBV5-8 and TRBJ2-2; a possible D gene is TRBD2 (6 bases). CDR1 SGHTS and CDR2 YDEGEE come from the germline V gene. This CDR3 is built from 16 residues. V lost 6 bases to trimming and J lost 7 bases, with 22 bases between them. The CDR3 here is CASTPGGAGFIGELFF. The CDR3 coding sequence is TGTGCCAGCACCCCAGGCGGGGCAGGGTTTATCGGGGAGCTGTTTTTT.

This chain joins TRBV7-9 and TRBJ1-2; 7 bases fit TRBD1. The germline gives CDR1 SEHNR, CDR2 FQNEAQ (reference sequence). Germline trimming cut 5 bases from V and 8 bases from J; bases unmatched to any gene: 8. The CDR3 extends over 13 amino acids. DNA of the CDR3: TGTGCCAGCAGCATTCGGACAGGTGAAGGCTACACCTTC. Translation gives CASSIRTGEGYTF.

The V call is TRBV5-1, the J call TRBJ2-1, with 9 bases identical to TRBD1. Germline CDR1 and CDR2: SGHRS and YFSETQ. CDR3 length: 14 residues. The V segment lost 3 bases and the J segment 5 bases; nucleotides outside the gene matches: 3. The CDR3 sequence: CASSSQGADNEQFF. For the CDR3, the DNA is TGCGCCAGCAGCTCACAGGGGGCGGACAATGAGCAGTTCTTC.

To note about this clone: The same CDR3 is also encoded by other DNA sequences in this sample. This chain links TRBV11-2 with TRBJ1-2; 7 bases agree with TRBD1. J gave up 2 bases and V 5 bases, and 2 bases lay outside the gene matches. Germline CDR1 SGHAT, CDR2 FQNNGV. This CDR3 is built from 13 residues. The CDR3 is CASSPDRNYGYTF. In DNA, the CDR3 is TGTGCCAGCAGCCCGGACAGGAACTATGGCTACACCTTC.

This clone was seen just once. The chain has TRBV5-6 and TRBJ2-2; the D gene is possibly TRBD2 (6 bases). Trimming left V 4 bases short and J 1 base short, with 14 bases between. Germline-derived CDR1 and CDR2 are SGHDT and YYEEEE. This CDR3 is 16 amino acids long. The CDR3 sequence is CASSIMVAENTGELFF. The CDR3 DNA reads TGTGCCAGCAGCATCATGGTAGCGGAGAACACCGGGGAGCTGTTTTTT.

J is TRBJ2-1 and V is TRBV21-1; the table's D call of TRBD2 was not tested on the DNA. TRBV21-1 is recorded as a pseudogene. The CDR3 sequence is 16 residues long. CDR3 loop: CASSKEGCGSANEQFF. The CDR3 DNA reads TGTGCCAGCAGCAAAGAGGGCTGCGGGTCCGCCAATGAGCAGTTCTTC.

The chain is built from TRBV4-1 and TRBJ2-2, with 9 nucleotides matching TRBD2. Per the germline V gene, CDR1 is MGHRA and CDR2 is YSYEKL. The ends lost 0 bases at V and 4 bases at J; junction bases unmatched: 9. The CDR3 is 18 residues long. The CDR3, as DNA: TGCGCCAGCAGCCAAGAGGAAGCAGCGGGAGGTCGCACCGGGGAGCTGTTTTTT. It is translated as CASSQEEAAGGRTGELFF.